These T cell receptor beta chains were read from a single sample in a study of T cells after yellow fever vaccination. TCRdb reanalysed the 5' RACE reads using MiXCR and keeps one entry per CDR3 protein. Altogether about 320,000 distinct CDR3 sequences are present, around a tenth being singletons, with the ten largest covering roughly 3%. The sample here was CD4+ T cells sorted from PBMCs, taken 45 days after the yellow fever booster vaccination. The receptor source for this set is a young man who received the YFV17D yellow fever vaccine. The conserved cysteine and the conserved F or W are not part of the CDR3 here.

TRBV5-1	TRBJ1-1	ASSRSRTGAQNTEAF
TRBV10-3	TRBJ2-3	AISGGDTQY
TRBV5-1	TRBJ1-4	ASSLGDYLNEKLF
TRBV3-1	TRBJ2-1	ASSQVAGAYNEQF
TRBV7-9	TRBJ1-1	ASSDRGFESAF
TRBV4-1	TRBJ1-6	ASSPGRPVRDYNSPLH
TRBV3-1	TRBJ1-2	ASSQSPIPT
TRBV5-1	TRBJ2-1	ASSQTGVDEQF
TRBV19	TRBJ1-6	ASAVYRGDLNSPLH
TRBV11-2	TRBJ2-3	ASSLERTDTQY
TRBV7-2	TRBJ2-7	ASSIVGGPYEQY
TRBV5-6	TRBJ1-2	ASRETDLSVGGRGYT
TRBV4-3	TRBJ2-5	ASSQGQVYQETQY
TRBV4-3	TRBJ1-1	ASSLPGNTEAF
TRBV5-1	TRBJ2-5	ASSLGGVEIQY
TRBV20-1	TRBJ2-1	SAREVTGSSYNEQF
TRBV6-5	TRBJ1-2	ASRQSNYGYT
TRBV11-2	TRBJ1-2	ASSSVRGPPYGYT
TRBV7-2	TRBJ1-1	ASSFNGVSSTEAF
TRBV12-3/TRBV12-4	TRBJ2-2	ASSTTNTGELF
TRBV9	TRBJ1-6	ASSEGSSYNSPLH
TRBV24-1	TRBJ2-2	ATSDRTEPTGELF
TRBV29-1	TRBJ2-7	SATGTGATYEQY
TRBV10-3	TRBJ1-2	AISSGDGVYYGYT
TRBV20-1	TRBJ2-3	SAEAGQGADTQY
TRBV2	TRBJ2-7	ASSWGRDSYEQY
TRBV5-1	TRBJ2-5	ASRVGTETQY
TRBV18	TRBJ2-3	ASSLRGTGTDTQY
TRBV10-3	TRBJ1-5	AISEAPGNQPQH
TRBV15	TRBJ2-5	ATSGIQGRETQY
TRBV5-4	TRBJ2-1	ASSPGDDRIPYNEQF
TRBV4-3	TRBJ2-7	ASSQDGLNSYEQY
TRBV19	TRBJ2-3	ASSIDRGTDTQY
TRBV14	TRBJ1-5	ASSRSIYSNQPQH
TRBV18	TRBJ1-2	ASSPPTRYGYT
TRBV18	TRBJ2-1	ASSPSQGREQF
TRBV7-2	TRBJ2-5	ASSLEGWEEETQY
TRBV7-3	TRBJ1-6	ASSPGTGDGSPLH
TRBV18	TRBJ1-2	ASSPWAGDAGYT
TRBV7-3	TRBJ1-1	ASSLNAAKMGTEAF
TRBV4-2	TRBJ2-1	ASSQSRGGFDEQF
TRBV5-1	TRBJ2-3	ASSYGTALADTQY
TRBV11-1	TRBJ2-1	ASSYRVEDYNEQF
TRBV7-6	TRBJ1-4	ASSLRLPRQGEKLF
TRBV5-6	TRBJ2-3	ASTRGFRTDTQY
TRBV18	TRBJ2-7	ASSPPGRYEQY
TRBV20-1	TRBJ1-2	SARDREDGYT
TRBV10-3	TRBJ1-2	AIFLEGYGYT
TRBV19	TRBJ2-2	ASSIIPSTGELF
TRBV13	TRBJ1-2	ASSLTGTGNGYT
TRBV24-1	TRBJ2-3	ATSAERDTQY
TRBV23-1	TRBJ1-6	ASSQSSGQGNSPLH
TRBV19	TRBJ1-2	ASTDYLEGAPGYT
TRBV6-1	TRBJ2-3	ASSGSGTSGSTDTQY
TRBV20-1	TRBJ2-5	SARSRLRGPGETQY
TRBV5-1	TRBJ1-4	ASSSSRTGQVEKLF
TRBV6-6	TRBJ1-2	ASSGRQGRALGGYT
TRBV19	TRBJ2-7	ASSISPRDPIYEQY
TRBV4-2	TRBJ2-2	ASSQEGKTGELF